A selection of T cell receptor beta chains follows, all from one sample in a study of T cell responses to AZD1222 COVID-19 vaccine. Produced via immunoSEQ multiplex PCR; TCRdb's table is partial and in-frame only. The data hold about 48,000 clones, with 86% observed a single time. The sample here was peripheral blood, taken 28 days after the second AZD1222 dose. These receptors all come from an adult who received the AZD1222 COVID-19 vaccine. Both conserved end residues are part of each CDR3. The D gene is left open where the match is weak. The size of a clone is reported for some rows only, either as once, few or many, or as a class for expanded clones.

D gene	J gene	V gene	clone size	CDR3 protein	CDR3 DNA
NA	TRBJ1-2	TRBV29-1	NA	CSVEDKRDWLFF	TGCAGCGTTGAAGATAAAAGGGACTGGCTCTTCTTC
NA	TRBJ2-3	TRBV5-1	NA	CASSLAGQTTDTQYF	TGCGCCAGCAGCTTGGCCGGACAAACCACAGATACGCAGTATTTT
TRBD1	TRBJ1-4	TRBV5-1	few	CASSVQGAREKLFF	TGCGCCAGCAGCGTTCAGGGGGCTCGCGAAAAACTGTTTTTT
TRBD1	TRBJ2-3	TRBV5-1	NA	CASSLSATGTDTQYF	TGCGCCAGCAGCTTGTCTGCGACAGGGACAGATACGCAGTATTTT
NA	TRBJ1-1	TRBV28	NA	CASNKMNTEAFF	TGTGCCAGCAACAAAATGAACACTGAAGCTTTCTTT
NA	TRBJ2-7	TRBV27	NA	CASSLWGPSSYEQYF	TGTGCCAGCAGTTTATGGGGTCCCAGCTCCTACGAGCAGTACTTC
TRBD1	TRBJ2-1	TRBV5-1	once	CASSPGQLNEQFF	TGCGCCAGCAGCCCGGGACAGCTCAATGAGCAGTTCTTC
NA	TRBJ1-4	TRBV2	NA	CASGPVAGEKLFF	TGTGCCAGTGGACCGGTCGCGGGTGAAAAACTGTTTTTT
TRBD1	TRBJ1-2	TRBV10-3	once	CAISDKAGGGYTF	TGTGCCATCAGTGATAAGGCAGGGGGTGGCTACACCTTC
TRBD1	TRBJ2-7	TRBV7-2	NA	CASSTRQGAYEQYF	TGTGCCAGCAGCACCAGACAGGGGGCGTACGAGCAGTACTTC
TRBD1	TRBJ2-7	TRBV28	NA	CASRSGQGASYEQYF	TGTGCCAGCAGGTCGGGACAGGGGGCCTCCTACGAGCAGTACTTC
TRBD2	TRBJ2-3	TRBV27	NA	CASSLSGRAIDTQYF	TGTGCCAGCAGTTTAAGCGGGAGGGCCATAGATACGCAGTATTTT
TRBD1	TRBJ2-2	TRBV7-2	few	CASSPMTGSLYTGELFF	TGTGCCAGCAGCCCCATGACAGGGTCGTTGTACACCGGGGAGCTGTTTTTT
NA	TRBJ2-1	TRBV19	NA	CASTLAGTGYNEQFF	TGTGCCAGTACCCTCGCGGGCACAGGGTACAATGAGCAGTTCTTC
NA	TRBJ2-2	TRBV19	NA	CASSIEDKDSGELFF	TGTGCCAGTAGTATAGAGGACAAAGATAGCGGGGAGCTGTTTTTT
TRBD2	TRBJ2-1	TRBV19	once	CASIPRGGYNEQFF	TGTGCCAGCATCCCCCGGGGGGGGTACAATGAGCAGTTCTTC
TRBD1	TRBJ2-7	TRBV28	NA	CASSFGTGYSYEQYF	TGTGCCAGCAGTTTTGGGACAGGTTACTCCTACGAGCAGTACTTC
TRBD2	TRBJ2-5	TRBV7-2	NA	CASRGGGRGVEETQYF	TGTGCCAGCCGGGGGGGAGGCCGGGGGGTCGAAGAGACCCAGTACTTC
NA	TRBJ2-5	TRBV4-1	NA	CASSQVNLGFQETQYF	TGCGCCAGCAGCCAAGTGAATCTGGGGTTCCAAGAGACCCAGTACTTC
NA	TRBJ1-2	TRBV7-3	once	CASSPDTNYGYTF	TGTGCCAGCAGCCCGGATACTAACTATGGCTACACCTTC
NA	TRBJ1-2	TRBV4-1	NA	CASSQDLNGYTF	TGCGCCAGCAGCCAAGATTTGAATGGCTACACCTTC
TRBD1	TRBJ2-7	TRBV5-6	NA	CASSLGDRVRYEQYF	TGTGCCAGCAGCTTGGGGGACAGGGTTCGCTACGAGCAGTACTTC
NA	TRBJ2-5	TRBV9	NA	CASSGQAGTIQETQYF	TGTGCCAGCAGCGGACAAGCCGGGACCATCCAAGAGACCCAGTACTTC
TRBD2	TRBJ2-1	TRBV28	NA	CASSRLAGQFF	TGTGCCAGCAGCCGACTAGCTGGGCAGTTCTTC